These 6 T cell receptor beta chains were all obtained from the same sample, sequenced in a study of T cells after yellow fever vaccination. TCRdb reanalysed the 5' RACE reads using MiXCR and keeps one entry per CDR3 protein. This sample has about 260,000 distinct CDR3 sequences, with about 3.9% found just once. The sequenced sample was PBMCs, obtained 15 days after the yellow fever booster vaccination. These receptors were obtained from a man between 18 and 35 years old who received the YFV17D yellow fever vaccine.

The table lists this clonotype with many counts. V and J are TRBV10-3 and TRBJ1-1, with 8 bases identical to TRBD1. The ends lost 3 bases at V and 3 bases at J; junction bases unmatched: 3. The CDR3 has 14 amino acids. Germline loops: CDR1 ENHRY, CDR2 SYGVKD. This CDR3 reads CAISDRGLYTEAFF. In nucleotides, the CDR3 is TGTGCCATCAGTGACAGGGGGCTGTACACTGAAGCTTTCTTT.

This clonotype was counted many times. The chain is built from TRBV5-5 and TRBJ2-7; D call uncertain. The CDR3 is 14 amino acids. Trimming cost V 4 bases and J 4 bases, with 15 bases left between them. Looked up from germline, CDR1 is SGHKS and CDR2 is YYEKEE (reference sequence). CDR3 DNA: TGTGCCAGCAGCATCAGCCCAGCACTTTACGAGCAGTACTTC. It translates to CASSISPALYEQYF.

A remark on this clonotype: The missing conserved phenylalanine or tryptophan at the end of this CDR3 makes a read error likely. In nucleotides, the CDR3 is TGTGGCAGGAGCTTTTCCCTGAATTCTCCCCTCCACGTT. This gives the protein CGRSFSLNSPLHV. This chain connects TRBV7-3 to TRBJ1-6; D uncertain. Germline CDR1 reads SGHTA; CDR2 reads FQGTGA. The CDR3 has 13 amino acids.

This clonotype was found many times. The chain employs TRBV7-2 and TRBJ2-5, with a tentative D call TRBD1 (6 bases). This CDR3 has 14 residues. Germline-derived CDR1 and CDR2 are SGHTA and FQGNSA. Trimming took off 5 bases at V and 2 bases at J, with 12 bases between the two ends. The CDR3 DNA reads TGTGCCAGCAGCATAGGGGGTATGCAAGAGACCCAGTACTTC. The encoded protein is CASSIGGMQETQYF.

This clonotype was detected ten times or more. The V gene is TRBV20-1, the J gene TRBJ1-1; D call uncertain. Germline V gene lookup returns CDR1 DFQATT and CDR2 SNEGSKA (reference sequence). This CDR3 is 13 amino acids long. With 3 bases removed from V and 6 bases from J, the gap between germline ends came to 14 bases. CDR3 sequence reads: CSARALVYSEAFF. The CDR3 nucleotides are TGCAGTGCTAGGGCCCTGGTTTATTCTGAAGCTTTCTTT.

CDR3 protein: CASSYPTDTQYF. CDR3 DNA: TGTGCCAGCAGTTACCCTACGGATACGCAGTATTTT. The chain has TRBV6-2 or TRBV6-3 and TRBJ2-3; D gene unclear. This CDR3 comprises 12 residues. Trimming pared 2 bases from V and 6 bases from J, leaving 6 bases between. In germline, CDR1 is MNHEY, CDR2 SVGEGT.